A single sample gave rise to the 13 T cell receptor beta chains below, sequenced in a study of CD8 T cells in Susac syndrome. Random hexamers were used to reverse transcribe the RNA input (about 0.5 to 1 ug). TCRdb reanalysed the immunoSEQ multiplex PCR reads using MiXCR and keeps one entry per CDR3 protein. There are roughly 150,000 distinct CDR3 sequences in the sample; almost 96% occur only once, and roughly 0.08% lies in the top ten. Sequencing input: CD4+ T cells from PBMCs. The receptor source for this set is a human donor with Susac syndrome.

This clonotype has just one count. This chain connects TRBV3-1 to TRBJ2-1; TRBD2 might be the D (6 bases). Trimming pared 4 bases from V and 6 bases from J, leaving 13 bases between. CDR1 is LGHDT, CDR2 YNNKEL, per germline (reference sequence). CDR3 length equals 14 residues. The chain's CDR3 is CASSLSAGSNEQFF. The CDR3 nucleotides are TGTGCCAGCAGCCTGTCGGCGGGATCCAATGAGCAGTTCTTC.

On this clonotype: The missing conserved phenylalanine or tryptophan at the end of this CDR3 makes a read error likely. The CDR3 region has the DNA TGTGCCAGCAGCTTAGGGGAAAGATGGAATCAGCCCCAGCATTTA. Its protein is CASSLGERWNQPQHL. The chain links TRBV7-2 to TRBJ1-5; D not certain. Germline assignment: CDR1 SGHTA and CDR2 FQGNSA. The CDR3 covers 15 residues. Trimming left V 1 base short and J 4 bases short, with 11 bases between.

The V gene is TRBV29-1, the J gene TRBJ2-3, with D unresolved. V was clipped by 1 base and J by 5 bases, with 4 bases between them. This CDR3 has 11 amino acids. Germline CDR1 and CDR2: SQVTM and ANQGSEA. CDR3 in DNA: TGCAGCGTTGAAGGGATAGATACGCAGTATTTT. As protein: CSVEGIDTQYF.

This clonotype appeared a single time. This sequence joins TRBV9 and TRBJ2-3; D remains ambiguous. Germline V gene sequence: CDR1 SGDLS, CDR2 YYNGEE. The CDR3 length is 15 residues. V gave up 0 bases and J gave up 6 bases, with 14 bases separating them. Written as DNA, the CDR3 is TGTGCCAGCAGCGTAGAGATCGGTCCTTTTGATACGCAGTATTTT. This sequence encodes CASSVEIGPFDTQYF.

This chain links TRBV5-1 with TRBJ2-6; D is unresolved. This CDR3 has 18 residues. Between the trimmed V and J ends, which lost 0 bases and 2 bases, there was a span of 15 bases. The germline V gene encodes CDR1 SGHRS and CDR2 YFSETQ. The CDR3 loop reads CASSLVPPGATGANVLTF. Here the CDR3 DNA reads TGCGCCAGCAGCTTGGTCCCCCCGGGTGCGACTGGGGCCAACGTCCTGACTTTC.

This clonotype appeared a single time. The V call is TRBV6-2 or TRBV6-3, the J call TRBJ2-4; D may be TRBD1 or TRBD2 (5 bases each). Trimming pared 7 bases from V and 1 base from J, leaving 14 bases between. This CDR3 region has 15 residues. Germline V gene sequence: CDR1 MNHEY, CDR2 SVGEGT. The CDR3 here is CASTPEGTAKNIQYF. For the CDR3, the DNA is TGTGCCAGCACCCCAGAAGGGACGGCCAAAAACATTCAGTACTTC.

CDR3 residues: CASSLFRRRPNEQFF. The CDR3 DNA is TGTGCCAGCAGTTTGTTCCGACGTCGCCCCAATGAGCAGTTCTTC. This chain joins TRBV28 and TRBJ2-1; D unresolved. The germline V gene encodes CDR1 MDHEN and CDR2 SYDVKM. The CDR3 contains 15 residues. Trimming removed 3 bases from V and 6 bases from J, with 15 bases in between.

This chain joins TRBV7-6 and TRBJ2-3; the match to TRBD1 covers 9 bases. Germline V gene data show CDR1 as SGHVS and CDR2 as FNYEAQ. CDR3 size: 17 residues. The V segment lost 3 bases and the J segment 0 bases; nucleotides outside the gene matches: 7. The CDR3 DNA follows: TGTGCCAGCAGCTTGGACGACAGGGGGGCGAGCACAGATACGCAGTATTTT. Translated: CASSLDDRGASTDTQYF.

The chain uses TRBV11-2 and TRBJ2-2; TRBD1 matches at 7 bases. CDR1 SGHAT and CDR2 FQNNGV come from the germline V gene. J gave up 9 bases and V 3 bases, and 19 bases lay outside the gene matches. The CDR3 consists of 18 residues. CDR3 sequence: CASSFLQLKGAAYRELFF. DNA of the CDR3: TGTGCCAGCAGCTTCCTACAACTAAAGGGGGCGGCTTACCGGGAGCTGTTTTTT.

The rearrangement uses TRBV2 and TRBJ2-1; 10 positions agree with TRBD2. Germline values: CDR1 SNHLY, CDR2 FYNNEI. The CDR3 has 15 residues. V trimming: 7 bases; J trimming: 2 bases; junction bases outside the gene matches: 5. DNA for the CDR3: TGTGCCAGCAACCTCCTAGCGGGAGCCTACAATGAGCAGTTCTTC. Translated: CASNLLAGAYNEQFF.

This clonotype has only a few counts. This sequence joins TRBV7-2 and TRBJ2-3; the D gene is possibly TRBD2 (6 bases). The germline CDR1 and CDR2 sequences are SGHTA and FQGNSA. CDR3 length: 15 amino acids. V shed 1 base and J shed 0 bases, with 8 bases lying between them. This CDR3 reads CASSLGGLSTDTQYF. The CDR3 bases are TGTGCCAGCAGCTTAGGGGGACTTAGCACAGATACGCAGTATTTT.

The rearrangement uses TRBV20-1 and TRBJ1-5, with TRBD1 matching over 8 bases. This CDR3 spans 13 amino acids. The V gene end was trimmed by 4 bases and the J gene end by 6 bases; junction bases not matched to a gene: 5. Per germline, CDR1 DFQATT and CDR2 SNEGSKA (reference sequence). DNA of the CDR3: TGCAGTGCTATGACAGGGGATGCTCAGCCCCAGCATTTT. This codes for CSAMTGDAQPQHF.

The chain couples TRBV18 to TRBJ2-5, with D perhaps being TRBD1 or TRBD2 (5 bases each). The germline gives CDR1 KGHSH, CDR2 LQKENI. The CDR3 is 15 residues long. Trimming left V 2 bases short and J 2 bases short, with 12 bases between. The CDR3, as DNA: TGTGCCAGCTCACCATTTGGGGGTAATCAAGAGACCCAGTACTTC. Its translation: CASSPFGGNQETQYF.